The clone carrying this T cell receptor beta chain was recorded at least ten times. Time point defined: before trial treatment. It was nivolumab, ipilimumab, aspirin, low-dose cyclophosphamide and low-dose radiotherapy that donors received. The patients who were eligible all carried advanced solid tumors that lacked tumor-infiltrating lymphocytes, meaning the tumors were TIL-negative. Looked up from germline, CDR1 is SGHTA and CDR2 is FQGTGA. V gave up 6 bases and J gave up 1 base; unmatched junction bases: 6. The CDR3 totals 15 residues. These data originate in a study of low-dose radiotherapy and immunotherapy resistance in tumors. Study summary: Cohort 1 received 0.5 Gy per fraction every 2 weeks, totaling 6.5 Gy.

Primers targeting TRAV and TRBV primed first-strand cDNA, covering alpha and beta chains. Amplification, which lasted around 21 PCR cycles, used a constant-region primer and V-primer adapter to amplify TCRs. Researchers amplified the isolated mRNA using in vitro transcription. TCRdb recomputed calls from the reads with MiXCR, one row per CDR3 protein. The sample records about 82,000 distinct CDR3 sequences, approximately 19% being singletons. The source is a male donor with prostate cancer. The chain combines TRBV7-3 with TRBJ2-1; TRBD1 aligns across 7 bases. Sequences were derived from PBMCs, sampled before treatment. DNA for the CDR3: TGTGCCAGCAGACCAGGGGGTGGTTCCTACAATGAGCAGTTCTTC. Translating gives CASRPGGGSYNEQFF.